What follows describes a single T cell receptor beta chain. These data come from a study of blood T cell repertoires in COVID-19. Study details: Sample material is recorded as cDNA or gDNA derived from T cells, B-cell-depleted T cells, or PBMCs.

V shed 5 bases and J 3 bases; nucleotides not matched to a gene: 7. The CDR3 length is 15 residues. From germline, CDR1 is SEHNR and CDR2 FQNEAQ (reference sequence). Sequencing used immunoSEQ multiplex PCR; TCRdb keeps in-frame clones, though not all of them. The profile shows 200,000 to 250,000 clones, approximately 90% of them singletons. This clonotype originated in a woman aged 25 to 39 who had recovered from COVID-19. Sequenced: PBMCs or T cells enriched from blood (not recorded which). The genes are TRBV7-9 and TRBJ1-3, with 7 positions matching TRBD1. The CDR3 nucleotides read TGTGCCAGCAGCGAAACAGGGGATAGTGGAAACACCATATATTTT. It yields the protein CASSETGDSGNTIYF.